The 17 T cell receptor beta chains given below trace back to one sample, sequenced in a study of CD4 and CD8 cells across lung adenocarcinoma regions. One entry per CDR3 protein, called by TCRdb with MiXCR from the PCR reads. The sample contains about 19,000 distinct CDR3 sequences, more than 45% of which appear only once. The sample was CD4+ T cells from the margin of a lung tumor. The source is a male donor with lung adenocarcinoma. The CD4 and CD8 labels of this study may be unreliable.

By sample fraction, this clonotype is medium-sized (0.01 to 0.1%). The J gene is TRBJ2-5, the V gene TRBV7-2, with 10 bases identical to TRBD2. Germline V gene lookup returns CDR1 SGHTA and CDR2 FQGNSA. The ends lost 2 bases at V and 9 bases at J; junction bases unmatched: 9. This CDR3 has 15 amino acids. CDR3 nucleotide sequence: TGTGCCAGCAGCTTATATGCTAGCGGGAGTCTCGCCCAGTACTTC. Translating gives CASSLYASGSLAQYF.

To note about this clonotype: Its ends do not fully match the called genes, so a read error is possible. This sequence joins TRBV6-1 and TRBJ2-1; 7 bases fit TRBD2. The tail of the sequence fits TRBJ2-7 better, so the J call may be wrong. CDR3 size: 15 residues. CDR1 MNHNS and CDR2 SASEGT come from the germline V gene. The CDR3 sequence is CACGGAPPGAYVQYF. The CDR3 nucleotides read TGTGCCTGCGGGGGTGCACCGCCTGGCGCCTACGTGCAGTACTTC.

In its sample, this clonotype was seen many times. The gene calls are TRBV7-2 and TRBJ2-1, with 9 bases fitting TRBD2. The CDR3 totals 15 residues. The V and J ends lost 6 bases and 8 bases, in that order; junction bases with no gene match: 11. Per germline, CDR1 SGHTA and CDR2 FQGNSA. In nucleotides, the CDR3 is TGTGCCAGCAGAAAATTAGCGGGAGCGATTTATGAGCAGTTCTTC. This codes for CASRKLAGAIYEQFF.

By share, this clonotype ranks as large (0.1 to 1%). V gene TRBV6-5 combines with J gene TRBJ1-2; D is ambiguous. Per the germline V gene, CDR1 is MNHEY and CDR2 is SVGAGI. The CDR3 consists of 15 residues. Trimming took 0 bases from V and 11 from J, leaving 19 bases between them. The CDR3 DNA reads TGTGCCAGCAGTTACTCTGCGGGTGTCCGCCGACATTACACCTTC. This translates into CASSYSAGVRRHYTF.

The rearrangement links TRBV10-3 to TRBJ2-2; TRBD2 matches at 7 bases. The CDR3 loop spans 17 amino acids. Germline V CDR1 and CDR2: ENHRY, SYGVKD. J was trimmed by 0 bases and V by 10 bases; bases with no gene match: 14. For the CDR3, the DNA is TGTGCCAGCAGGGACTACGACTCGTTCGCGAACACCGGGGAGCTGTTTTTT. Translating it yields CASRDYDSFANTGELFF.

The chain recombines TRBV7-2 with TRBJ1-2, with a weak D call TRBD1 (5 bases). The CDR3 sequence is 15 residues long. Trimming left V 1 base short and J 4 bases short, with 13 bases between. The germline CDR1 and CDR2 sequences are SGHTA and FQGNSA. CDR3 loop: CASSLVWDPIYGYTF. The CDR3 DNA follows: TGTGCCAGCAGCTTAGTATGGGACCCTATCTATGGCTACACCTTC.

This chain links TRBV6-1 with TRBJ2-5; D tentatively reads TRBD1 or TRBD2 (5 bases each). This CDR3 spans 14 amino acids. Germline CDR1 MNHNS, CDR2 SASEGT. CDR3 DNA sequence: TGTGCGGGCAGCCGGGGCAGAGACCCAGAGACCCAGTACTTC. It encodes CAGSRGRDPETQYF.

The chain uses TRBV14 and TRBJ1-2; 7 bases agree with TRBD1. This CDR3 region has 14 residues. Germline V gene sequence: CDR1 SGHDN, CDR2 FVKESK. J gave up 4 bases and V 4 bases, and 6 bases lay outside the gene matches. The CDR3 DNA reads TGTGCCAGCAGCCCTTACGACAGGGCCTATGGCTACACCTTC. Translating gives CASSPYDRAYGYTF. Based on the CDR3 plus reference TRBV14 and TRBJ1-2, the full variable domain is EAGVTQFPSHSVIEKGQTVTLRCDPISGHDNLYWYRRVMGKEIKFLLHFVKESKQDESGMPNNRFLAERTGGTYSTLKVQPAELEDSGVYFCASSPYDRAYGYTFGSGTRLTVV.

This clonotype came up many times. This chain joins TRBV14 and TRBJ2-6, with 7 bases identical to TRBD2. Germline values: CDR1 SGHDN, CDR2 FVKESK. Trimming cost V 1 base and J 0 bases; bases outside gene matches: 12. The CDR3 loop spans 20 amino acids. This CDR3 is CASSQGSWGGRISGANVLTF. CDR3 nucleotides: TGTGCCAGCAGCCAAGGATCTTGGGGAGGGAGAATCTCTGGGGCCAACGTCCTGACTTTC.

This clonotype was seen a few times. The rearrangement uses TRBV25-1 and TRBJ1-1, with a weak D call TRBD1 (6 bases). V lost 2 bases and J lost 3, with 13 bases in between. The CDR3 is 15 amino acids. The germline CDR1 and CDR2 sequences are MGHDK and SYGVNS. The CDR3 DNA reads TGTGCCAGCAGTGAACGGCAGGGGTGGGACACTGAAGCTTTCTTT. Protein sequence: CASSERQGWDTEAFF.

CDR3 sequence: CASSKTGKDTQYF. The CDR3 DNA reads as TGTGCCAGCAGTAAAACAGGCAAAGATACGCAGTACTTC. V usage is TRBV25-1 and J usage is TRBJ2-3; tentatively, D is TRBD1 (5 bases). The J call may not be correct, given that the DNA end is closer to TRBJ2-7. Germline CDR1 MGHDK, CDR2 SYGVNS. The CDR3 has 13 amino acids.

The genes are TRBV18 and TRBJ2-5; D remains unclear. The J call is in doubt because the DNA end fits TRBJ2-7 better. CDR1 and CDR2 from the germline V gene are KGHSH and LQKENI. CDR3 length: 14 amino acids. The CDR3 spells CASSPILGTYEQYF. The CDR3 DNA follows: TGTGCCAGCTCACCGATTCTCGGAACCTACGAGCAGTACTTC.

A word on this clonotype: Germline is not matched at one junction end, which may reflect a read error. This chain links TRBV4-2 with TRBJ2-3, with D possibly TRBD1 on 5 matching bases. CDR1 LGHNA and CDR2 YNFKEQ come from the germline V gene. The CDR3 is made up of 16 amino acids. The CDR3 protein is CASSQEGPSAKDTQYF. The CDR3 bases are TGTGCCAGCAGCCAAGAGGGGCCAAGCGCCAAAGATACTCAGTACTTT.

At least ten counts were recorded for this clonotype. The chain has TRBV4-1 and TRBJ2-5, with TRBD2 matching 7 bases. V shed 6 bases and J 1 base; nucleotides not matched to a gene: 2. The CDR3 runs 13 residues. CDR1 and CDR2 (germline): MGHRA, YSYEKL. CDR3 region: CASSTSAQETQYF. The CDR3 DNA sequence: TGCGCCAGCAGTACTAGCGCCCAAGAGACCCAGTACTTC.

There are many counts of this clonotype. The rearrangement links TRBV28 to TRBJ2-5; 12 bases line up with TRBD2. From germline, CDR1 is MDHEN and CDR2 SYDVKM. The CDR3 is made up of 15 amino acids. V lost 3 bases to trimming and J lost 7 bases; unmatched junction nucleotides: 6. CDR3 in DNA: TGTGCCAGCAGTTTCCTAGCGGGGGGGGTGGGGACCCAGTACTTC. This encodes CASSFLAGGVGTQYF.

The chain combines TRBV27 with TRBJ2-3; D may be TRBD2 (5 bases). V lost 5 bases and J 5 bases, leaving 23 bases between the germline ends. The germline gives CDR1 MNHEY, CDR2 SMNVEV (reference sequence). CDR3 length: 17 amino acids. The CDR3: CASSAGRRASGQDTQYF. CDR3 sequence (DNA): TGTGCCAGCAGTGCGGGCCGCCGAGCCTCTGGCCAAGATACGCAGTATTTT.

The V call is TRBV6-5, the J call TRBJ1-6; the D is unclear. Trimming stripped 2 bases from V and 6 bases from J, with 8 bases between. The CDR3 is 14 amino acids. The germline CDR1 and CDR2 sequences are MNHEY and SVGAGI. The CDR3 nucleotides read TGTGCCAGCAGTTACGGGCAGAGTAATTCACCCCTCCACTTT. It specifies CASSYGQSNSPLHF.